These T cell receptor beta chains were read from a single sample in a study of OX40 agonist ivuxolimab in advanced cancers. Libraries were prepared by immunoSEQ multiplex PCR; TCRdb keeps only in-frame clonotypes and omits some of them. The sample includes 50,000 or so clones, more than 75% of them seen just once. The sequencing here drew on CD4+ or CD8+ T cells sorted from blood, taken in a trial of the OX40 agonist ivuxolimab. All receptors derive from an adult with an advanced solid tumor such as melanoma, head and neck, liver or kidney cancer. CDR3s leave out the opening cysteine and the closing phenylalanine or tryptophan. Fields, in order: CDR3 protein, D gene, V gene. A D gene is named only where the DNA matches it firmly.

CDR3 protein: ASSDRGQGNQPQH; D gene: TRBD1; V gene: TRBV6-5
CDR3 protein: ASSRQGSQPQH; D gene: TRBD1; V gene: TRBV6-6
CDR3 protein: ASSPSEAGNTDTQY; D gene: -; V gene: TRBV28
CDR3 protein: ASSRGRMETQY; D gene: -; V gene: TRBV7-3
CDR3 protein: ASSYRDRGYEQY; D gene: TRBD1; V gene: TRBV7-9
CDR3 protein: ASIATGFYNEQF; D gene: TRBD1; V gene: TRBV6-1
CDR3 protein: ASRKGTGNQPQH; D gene: TRBD1; V gene: TRBV19
CDR3 protein: ASSIQGGSYGYT; D gene: -; V gene: TRBV7-3
CDR3 protein: ASSPRQGANTGELF; D gene: TRBD1; V gene: TRBV5-1
CDR3 protein: ASSGQGSSYEQY; D gene: TRBD1; V gene: TRBV6-6
CDR3 protein: ASSLGDRSKETQY; D gene: -; V gene: TRBV5-1
CDR3 protein: ASSLEWRGPLGETQY; D gene: -; V gene: TRBV11-3
CDR3 protein: ASSLGIRGPNQPQH; D gene: -; V gene: TRBV7-6
CDR3 protein: ASSLGGTGQGRAF; D gene: TRBD1; V gene: TRBV11-3
CDR3 protein: ASSDGTSGAGELF; D gene: TRBD2; V gene: TRBV5-1
CDR3 protein: ASSLGQGPQY; D gene: TRBD1; V gene: TRBV18
CDR3 protein: ASSRRGAGLPLENIQY; D gene: -; V gene: TRBV7-8
CDR3 protein: ASSLAAGPSDTQY; D gene: -; V gene: TRBV7-2
CDR3 protein: ASSLETGTNQPQH; D gene: -; V gene: TRBV7-2
CDR3 protein: ARSITAIQETQY; D gene: -; V gene: TRBV5-3
CDR3 protein: ASQRGLAYNEQF; D gene: TRBD2; V gene: TRBV6-5
CDR3 protein: ASSTTGGGEKLF; D gene: TRBD1; V gene: TRBV28
CDR3 protein: ASSRTGGGYGNTIY; D gene: TRBD1; V gene: TRBV6-6
CDR3 protein: ASSEFGQPLKAF; D gene: -; V gene: TRBV2
CDR3 protein: ASSQGFADPYEQY; D gene: -; V gene: TRBV4-2
CDR3 protein: ASGDWASTDTQY; D gene: -; V gene: TRBV19
CDR3 protein: ASGAGRVNSPLH; D gene: -; V gene: TRBV28
CDR3 protein: ASSFRGQPQH; D gene: -; V gene: TRBV7-7
CDR3 protein: ASSRTGEAQF; D gene: -; V gene: TRBV5-1
CDR3 protein: ASSEQGEQPQH; D gene: -; V gene: TRBV19
CDR3 protein: ASSRRTGAIDTQY; D gene: TRBD1; V gene: TRBV5-1
CDR3 protein: SAGGANYGYT; D gene: -; V gene: TRBV29-1
CDR3 protein: ASSDTRGGTQY; D gene: -; V gene: TRBV25-1
CDR3 protein: ASSGGGQETQY; D gene: TRBD2; V gene: TRBV11-3
CDR3 protein: ASRRVVRRDNYEQY; D gene: -; V gene: TRBV19